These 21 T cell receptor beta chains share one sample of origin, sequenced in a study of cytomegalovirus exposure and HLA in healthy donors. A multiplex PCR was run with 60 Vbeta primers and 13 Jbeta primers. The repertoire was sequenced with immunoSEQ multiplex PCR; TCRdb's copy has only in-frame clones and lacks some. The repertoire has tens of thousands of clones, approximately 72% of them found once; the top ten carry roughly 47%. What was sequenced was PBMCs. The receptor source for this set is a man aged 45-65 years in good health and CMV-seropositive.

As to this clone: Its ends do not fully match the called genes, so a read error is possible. CDR3 sequence reads: CSSSSSDGSSYNEQFF. DNA for the CDR3: TGTTCCAGCAGCTCCTCGGACGGGAGCTCCTACAATGAGCAGTTCTTC. V and J are TRBV7-9 and TRBJ2-1; D is possibly TRBD2 (6 bases). This CDR3 has 16 residues. Germline values: CDR1 SEHNR, CDR2 FQNEAQ (reference sequence).

CDR3 region: CASSLYDFNTGELFF. The CDR3 coding sequence is TGCGCCAGCAGCCTTTACGACTTTAACACCGGGGAGCTGTTTTTT. This rearrangement joins TRBV5-1 to TRBJ2-2; D is ambiguous. The CDR3 is 15 residues long. V lost 4 bases to trimming and J lost 2 bases, with 12 bases between them. In germline, CDR1 is SGHRS, CDR2 YFSETQ. Combining the CDR3 with reference TRBV5-1 and TRBJ2-2 gives the whole variable domain KAGVTQTPRYLIKTRGQQVTLSCSPISGHRSVSWYQQTPGQGLQFLFEYFSETQRNKGNFPGRFSGRQFSNSRSEMNVSTLELGDSALYLCASSLYDFNTGELFFGEGSRLTVL.

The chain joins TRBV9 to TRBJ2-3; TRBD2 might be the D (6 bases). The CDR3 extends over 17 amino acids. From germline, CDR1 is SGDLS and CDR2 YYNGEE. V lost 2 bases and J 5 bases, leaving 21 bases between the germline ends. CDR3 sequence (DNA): TGTGCCAGCAGCGTCAGTATTGGGGAGACTAGGGGAGATACGCAGTATTTT. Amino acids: CASSVSIGETRGDTQYF.

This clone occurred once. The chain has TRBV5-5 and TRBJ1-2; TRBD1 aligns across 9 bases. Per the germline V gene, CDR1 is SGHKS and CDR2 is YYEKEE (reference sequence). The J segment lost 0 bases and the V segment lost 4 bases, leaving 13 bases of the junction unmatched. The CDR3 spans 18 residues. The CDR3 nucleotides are TGTGCCAGCAGCCCAATAATTATTACAGGGGGCTCTAACTATGGCTACACCTTC. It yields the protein CASSPIIITGGSNYGYTF.

CDR3 nucleotides: TGTGCCAGCAGTGCTCAGATCAGGGCGGGGAGCACAGATACGCAGTATTTT. The encoded protein is CASSAQIRAGSTDTQYF. The V and J genes are TRBV27 and TRBJ2-3; tentatively, D is TRBD2 (6 bases). V was pared by 5 bases and J by 0 bases, with 18 bases between. This CDR3 has 17 residues. Germline V gene data show CDR1 as MNHEY and CDR2 as SMNVEV (reference sequence).

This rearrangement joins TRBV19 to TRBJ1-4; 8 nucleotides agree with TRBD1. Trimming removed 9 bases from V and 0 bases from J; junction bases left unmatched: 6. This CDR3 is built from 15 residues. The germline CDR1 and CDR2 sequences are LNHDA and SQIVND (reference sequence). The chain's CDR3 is CASRTGSATNEKLFF. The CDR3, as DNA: TGTGCCAGCCGGACAGGGAGTGCAACTAATGAAAAACTGTTTTTT. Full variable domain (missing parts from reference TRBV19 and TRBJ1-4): DGGITQSPKYLFRKEGQNVTLSCEQNLNHDAMYWYRQDPGQGLRLIYYSQIVNDFQKGDIAEGYSVSREKKESFPLTVTSAQKNPTAFYLCASRTGSATNEKLFFGSGTQLSVL.

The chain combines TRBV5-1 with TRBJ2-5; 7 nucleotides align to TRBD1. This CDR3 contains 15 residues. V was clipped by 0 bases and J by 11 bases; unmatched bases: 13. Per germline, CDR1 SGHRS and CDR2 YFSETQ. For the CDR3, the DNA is TGCGCCAGCAGCTTGGGCAGGGGGAACCTTGATGAGCAGTACTTC. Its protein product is CASSLGRGNLDEQYF.

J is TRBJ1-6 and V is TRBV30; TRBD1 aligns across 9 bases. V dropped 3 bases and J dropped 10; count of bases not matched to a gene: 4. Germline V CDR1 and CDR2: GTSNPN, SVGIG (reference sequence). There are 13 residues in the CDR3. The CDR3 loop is CAWSDRGNSPLHF. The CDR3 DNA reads TGTGCCTGGAGCGACAGGGGGAACTCACCCCTCCACTTT.

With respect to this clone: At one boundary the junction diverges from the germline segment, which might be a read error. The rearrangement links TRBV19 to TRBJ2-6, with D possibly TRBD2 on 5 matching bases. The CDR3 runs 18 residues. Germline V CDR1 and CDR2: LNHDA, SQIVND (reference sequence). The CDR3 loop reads CATSGQRTSDSGANVLTF. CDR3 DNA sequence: TGTGCCACTAGTGGTCAGCGGACCTCTGACTCTGGGGCCAACGTCCTGACTTTC. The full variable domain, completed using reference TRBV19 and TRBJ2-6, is DGGITQSPKYLFRKEGQNVTLSCEQNLNHDAMYWYRQDPGQGLRLIYYSQIVNDFQKGDIAEGYSVSREKKESFPLTVTSAQKNPTAFYLCATSGQRTSDSGANVLTFGAGSRLTVL.

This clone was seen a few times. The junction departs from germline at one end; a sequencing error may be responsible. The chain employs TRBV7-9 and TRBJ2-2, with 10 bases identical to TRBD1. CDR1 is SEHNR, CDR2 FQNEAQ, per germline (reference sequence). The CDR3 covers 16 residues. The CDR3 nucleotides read TGTTCCAGCAGCTTAGGGACAGGGGTGTACACCGGGGAGCTGTTTTTT. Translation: CSSSLGTGVYTGELFF.

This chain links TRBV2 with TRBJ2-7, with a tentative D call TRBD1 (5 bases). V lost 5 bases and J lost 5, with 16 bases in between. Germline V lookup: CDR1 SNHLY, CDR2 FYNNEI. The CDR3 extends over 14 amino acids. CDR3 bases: TGTGCCAGCAGTAGGAGACAGCGAGACGACGAGCAGTACTTC. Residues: CASSRRQRDDEQYF.

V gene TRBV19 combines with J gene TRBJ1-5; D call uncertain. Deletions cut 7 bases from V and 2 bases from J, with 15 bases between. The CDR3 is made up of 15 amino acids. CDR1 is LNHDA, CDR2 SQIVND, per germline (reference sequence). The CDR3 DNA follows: TGTGCCAGTATGGAGGGAGGAGTTGGCAATCAGCCCCAGCATTTT. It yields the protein CASMEGGVGNQPQHF.

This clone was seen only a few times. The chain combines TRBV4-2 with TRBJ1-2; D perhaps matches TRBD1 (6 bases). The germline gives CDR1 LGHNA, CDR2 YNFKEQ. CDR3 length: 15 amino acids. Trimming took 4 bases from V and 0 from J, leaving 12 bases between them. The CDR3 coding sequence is TGTGCCAGCAGCCCCGGGACAAACCCTAACTATGGCTACACCTTC. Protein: CASSPGTNPNYGYTF.

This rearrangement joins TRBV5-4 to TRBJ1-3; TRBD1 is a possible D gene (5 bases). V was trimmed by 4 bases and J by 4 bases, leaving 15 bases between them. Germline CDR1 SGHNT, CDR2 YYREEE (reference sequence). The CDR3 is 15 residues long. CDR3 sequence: CASSLSVGAGNTIYF. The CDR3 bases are TGTGCCAGCAGCCTATCAGTTGGGGCGGGAAACACCATATATTTT.

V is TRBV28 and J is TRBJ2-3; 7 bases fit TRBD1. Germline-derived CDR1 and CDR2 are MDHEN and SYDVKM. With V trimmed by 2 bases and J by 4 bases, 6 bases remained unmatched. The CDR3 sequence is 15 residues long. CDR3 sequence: CASSLRQGVADTQYF. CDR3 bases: TGTGCCAGCAGTTTAAGACAGGGTGTGGCAGATACGCAGTATTTT. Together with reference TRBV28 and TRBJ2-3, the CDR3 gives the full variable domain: DVKVTQSSRYLVKRTGEKVFLECVQDMDHENMFWYRQDPGLGLRLIYFSYDVKMKEKGDIPEGYSVSREKKERFSLILESASTNQTSMYLCASSLRQGVADTQYFGPGTRLTVL.

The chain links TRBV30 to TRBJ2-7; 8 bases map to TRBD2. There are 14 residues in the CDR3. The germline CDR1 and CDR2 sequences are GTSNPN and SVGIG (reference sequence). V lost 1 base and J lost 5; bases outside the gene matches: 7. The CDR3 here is CAWSAGLDFDEQYF. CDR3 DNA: TGTGCCTGGAGTGCGGGACTAGATTTCGACGAGCAGTACTTC. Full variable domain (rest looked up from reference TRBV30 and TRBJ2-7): SQTIHQWPATLVQPVGSPLSLECTVEGTSNPNLYWYRQAAGRGLQLLFYSVGIGQISSEVPQNLSASRPQDRQFILSSKKLLLSDSGFYLCAWSAGLDFDEQYFGPGTRLTVT.

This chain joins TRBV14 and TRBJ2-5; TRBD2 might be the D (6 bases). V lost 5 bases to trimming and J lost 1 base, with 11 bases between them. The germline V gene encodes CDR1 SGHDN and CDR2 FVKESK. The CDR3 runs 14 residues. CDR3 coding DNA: TGTGCCAGCAGCTATGCGGGACCCCAAGAGACCCAGTACTTC. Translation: CASSYAGPQETQYF. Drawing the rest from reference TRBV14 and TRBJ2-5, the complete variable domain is EAGVTQFPSHSVIEKGQTVTLRCDPISGHDNLYWYRRVMGKEIKFLLHFVKESKQDESGMPNNRFLAERTGGTYSTLKVQPAELEDSGVYFCASSYAGPQETQYFGPGTRLLVL.

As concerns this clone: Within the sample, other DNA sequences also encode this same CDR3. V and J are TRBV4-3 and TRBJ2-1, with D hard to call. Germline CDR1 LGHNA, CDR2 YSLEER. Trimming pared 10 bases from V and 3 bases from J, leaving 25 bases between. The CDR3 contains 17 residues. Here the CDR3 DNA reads TGCGCCACAAGCCAAGATATGATAGTAATCATCTACAATGAGCAGTTCTTC. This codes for CATSQDMIVIIYNEQFF.

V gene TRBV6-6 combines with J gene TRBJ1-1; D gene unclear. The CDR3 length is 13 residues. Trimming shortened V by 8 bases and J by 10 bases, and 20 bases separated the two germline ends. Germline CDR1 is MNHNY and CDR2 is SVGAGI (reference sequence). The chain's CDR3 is CASLTPPPPVAFF. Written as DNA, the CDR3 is TGTGCCAGCTTAACTCCCCCCCCTCCGGTAGCTTTCTTT.

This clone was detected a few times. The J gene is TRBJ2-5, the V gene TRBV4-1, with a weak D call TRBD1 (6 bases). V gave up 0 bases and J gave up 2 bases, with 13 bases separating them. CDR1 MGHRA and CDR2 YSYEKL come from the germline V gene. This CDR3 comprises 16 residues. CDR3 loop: CASSQDGVDRQETQYF. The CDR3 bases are TGCGCCAGCAGCCAAGACGGTGTCGACAGGCAAGAGACCCAGTACTTC.

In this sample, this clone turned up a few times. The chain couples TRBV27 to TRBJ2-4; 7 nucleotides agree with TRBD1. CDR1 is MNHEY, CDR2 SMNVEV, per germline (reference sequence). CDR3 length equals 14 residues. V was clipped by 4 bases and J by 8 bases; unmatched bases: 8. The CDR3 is CASSSNRGMDIQYF. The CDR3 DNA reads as TGTGCCAGCAGTTCAAACAGGGGTATGGACATTCAGTACTTC.